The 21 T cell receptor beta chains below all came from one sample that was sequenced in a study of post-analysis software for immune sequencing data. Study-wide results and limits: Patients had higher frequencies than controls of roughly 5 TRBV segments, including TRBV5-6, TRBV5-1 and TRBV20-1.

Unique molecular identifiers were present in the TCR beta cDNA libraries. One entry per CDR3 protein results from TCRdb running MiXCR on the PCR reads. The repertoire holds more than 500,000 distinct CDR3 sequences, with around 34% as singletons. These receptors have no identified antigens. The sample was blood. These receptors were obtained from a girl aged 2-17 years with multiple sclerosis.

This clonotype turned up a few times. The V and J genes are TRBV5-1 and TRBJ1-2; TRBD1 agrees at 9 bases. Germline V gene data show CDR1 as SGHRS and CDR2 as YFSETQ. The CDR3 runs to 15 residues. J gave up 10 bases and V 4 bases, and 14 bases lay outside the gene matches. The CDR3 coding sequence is TGCGCCAGCAGCCCGGCGACAGGGGGTGCGAGTGACTACACCTTC. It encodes CASSPATGGASDYTF.

CDR3 sequence: CASSPWTSGGASVFF. The CDR3 DNA reads TGCGCCAGCAGCCCTTGGACTAGCGGGGGGGCCAGCGTGTTCTTC. This rearrangement joins TRBV5-1 to TRBJ2-1, with 15 bases lining up with TRBD2. The CDR3 runs 15 residues. From germline, CDR1 is SGHRS and CDR2 YFSETQ. J gave up 15 bases and V 4 bases, and 11 bases lay outside the gene matches.

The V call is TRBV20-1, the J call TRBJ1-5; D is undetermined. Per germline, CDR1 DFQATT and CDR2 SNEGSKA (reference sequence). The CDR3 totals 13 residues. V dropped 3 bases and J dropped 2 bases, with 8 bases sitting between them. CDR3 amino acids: CSASSGGNQPQHF. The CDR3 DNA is TGCAGTGCTAGTAGCGGGGGCAATCAGCCCCAGCATTTT.

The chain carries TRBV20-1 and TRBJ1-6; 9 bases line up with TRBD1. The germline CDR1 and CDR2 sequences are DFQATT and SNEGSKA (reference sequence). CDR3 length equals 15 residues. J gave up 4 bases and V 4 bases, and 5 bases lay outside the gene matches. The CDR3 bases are TGCAGTGCTAACCGGGACAGGGATTATAATTCACCCCTCCACTTT. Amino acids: CSANRDRDYNSPLHF.

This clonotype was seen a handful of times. Here the CDR3 DNA reads TGTGCCAGCAGAGCGGGGCGGGAGACCCAGTACTTC. This translates into CASRAGRETQYF. This rearrangement joins TRBV2 to TRBJ2-5, with 7 bases aligning to TRBD2. The germline V gene has CDR1 SNHLY and CDR2 FYNNEI. The CDR3 consists of 12 residues. With 6 bases clipped from V and 5 bases from J, the junction kept 3 bases outside the gene matches.

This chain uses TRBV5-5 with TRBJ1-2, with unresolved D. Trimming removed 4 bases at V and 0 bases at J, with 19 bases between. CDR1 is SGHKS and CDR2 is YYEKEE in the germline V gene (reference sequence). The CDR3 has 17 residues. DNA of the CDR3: TGTGCCAGCAGCCGCATTGCCTCTACTACGGCTAACTATGGCTACACCTTC. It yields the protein CASSRIASTTANYGYTF.

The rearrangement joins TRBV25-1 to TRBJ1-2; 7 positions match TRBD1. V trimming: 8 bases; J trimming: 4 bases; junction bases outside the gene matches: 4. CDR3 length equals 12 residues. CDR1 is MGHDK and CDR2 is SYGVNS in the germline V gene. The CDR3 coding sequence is TGTGCCAGCCACCGGGACAGCTATGGCTACACCTTC. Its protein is CASHRDSYGYTF.

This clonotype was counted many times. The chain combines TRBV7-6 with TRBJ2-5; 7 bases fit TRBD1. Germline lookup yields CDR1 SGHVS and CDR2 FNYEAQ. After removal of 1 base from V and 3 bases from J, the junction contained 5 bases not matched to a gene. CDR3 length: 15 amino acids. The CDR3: CASSLEARGKETQYF. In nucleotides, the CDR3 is TGTGCCAGCAGCTTAGAGGCCAGGGGGAAAGAGACCCAGTACTTC.

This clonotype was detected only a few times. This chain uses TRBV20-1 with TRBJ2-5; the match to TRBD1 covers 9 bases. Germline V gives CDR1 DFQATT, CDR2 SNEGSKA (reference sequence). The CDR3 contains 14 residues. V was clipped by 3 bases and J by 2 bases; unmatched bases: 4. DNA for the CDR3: TGCAGTGCTAGCTCCGGGACAGGGCAAGAGACCCAGTACTTC. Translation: CSASSGTGQETQYF.

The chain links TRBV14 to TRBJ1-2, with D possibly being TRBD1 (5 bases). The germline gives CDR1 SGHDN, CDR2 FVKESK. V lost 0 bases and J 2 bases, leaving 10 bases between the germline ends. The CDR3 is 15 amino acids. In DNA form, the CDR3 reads TGTGCCAGCAGCCAAGAGGCAGGGTGGAACTATGGCTACACCTTC. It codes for CASSQEAGWNYGYTF.

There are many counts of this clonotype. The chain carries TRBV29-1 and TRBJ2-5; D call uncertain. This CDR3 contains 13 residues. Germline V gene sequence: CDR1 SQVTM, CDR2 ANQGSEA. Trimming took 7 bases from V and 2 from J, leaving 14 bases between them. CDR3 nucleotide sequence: TGCAGCGGACTTTCCGGGTCACAAGAGACCCAGTACTTC. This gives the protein CSGLSGSQETQYF. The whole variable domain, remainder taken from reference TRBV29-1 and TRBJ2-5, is SAVISQKPSRDICQRGTSLTIQCQVDSQVTMMFWYRQQPGQSLTLIATANQGSEATYESGFVIDKFPISRPNLTFSTLTVSNMSPEDSSIYLCSGLSGSQETQYFGPGTRLLVL.

The CDR3 reads CSVEEGHSGANVLTF. DNA for the CDR3: TGCAGCGTTGAGGAGGGACACTCTGGGGCCAACGTCCTGACTTTC. The chain uses TRBV29-1 and TRBJ2-6; TRBD1 or TRBD2 may be the D gene (6 bases each). This CDR3 has 15 residues. Germline CDR1 reads SQVTM; CDR2 reads ANQGSEA. Trimming removed 3 bases at V and 0 bases at J, with 9 bases between.

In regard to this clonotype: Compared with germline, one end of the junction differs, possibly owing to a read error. CDR3 sequence (DNA): TGCGCCAACAGCTCTGGGACAGGGGTTAATTCACCCCCCCACTTT. It codes for CANSSGTGVNSPPHF. This chain joins TRBV5-1 and TRBJ1-6; 10 bases map to TRBD1. This CDR3 has 15 amino acids. Germline V gives CDR1 SGHRS, CDR2 YFSETQ.

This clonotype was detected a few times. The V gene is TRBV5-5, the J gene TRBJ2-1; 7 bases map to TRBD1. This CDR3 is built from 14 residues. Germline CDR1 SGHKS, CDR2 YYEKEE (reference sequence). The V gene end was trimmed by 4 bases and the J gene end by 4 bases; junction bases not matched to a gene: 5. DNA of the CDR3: TGTGCCAGCAGCCACCAGGACAGGTACAATGAGCAGTTCTTC. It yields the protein CASSHQDRYNEQFF.

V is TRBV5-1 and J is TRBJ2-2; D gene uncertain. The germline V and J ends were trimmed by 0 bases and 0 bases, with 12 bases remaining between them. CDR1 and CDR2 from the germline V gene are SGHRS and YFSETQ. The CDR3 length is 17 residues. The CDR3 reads CASSLETAGANTGELFF. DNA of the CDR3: TGCGCCAGCAGCTTGGAAACGGCAGGCGCGAACACCGGGGAGCTGTTTTTT. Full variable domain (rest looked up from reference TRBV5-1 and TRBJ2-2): KAGVTQTPRYLIKTRGQQVTLSCSPISGHRSVSWYQQTPGQGLQFLFEYFSETQRNKGNFPGRFSGRQFSNSRSEMNVSTLELGDSALYLCASSLETAGANTGELFFGEGSRLTVL.

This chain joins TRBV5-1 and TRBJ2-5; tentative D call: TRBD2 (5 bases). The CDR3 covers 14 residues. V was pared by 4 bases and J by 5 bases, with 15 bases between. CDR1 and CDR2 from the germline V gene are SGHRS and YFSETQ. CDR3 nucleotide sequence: TGCGCCAGCAGCGGGGAGACTCGAGGGGAGACCCAGTACTTC. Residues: CASSGETRGETQYF. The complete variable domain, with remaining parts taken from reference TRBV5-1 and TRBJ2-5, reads KAGVTQTPRYLIKTRGQQVTLSCSPISGHRSVSWYQQTPGQGLQFLFEYFSETQRNKGNFPGRFSGRQFSNSRSEMNVSTLELGDSALYLCASSGETRGETQYFGPGTRLLVL.

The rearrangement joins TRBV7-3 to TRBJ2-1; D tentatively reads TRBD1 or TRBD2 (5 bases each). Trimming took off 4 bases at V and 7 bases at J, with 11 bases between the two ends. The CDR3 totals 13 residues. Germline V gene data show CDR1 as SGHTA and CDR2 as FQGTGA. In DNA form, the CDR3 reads TGTGCCAGCAGCTCCGGTTGGGGGAATGAGCAGTTCTTC. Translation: CASSSGWGNEQFF.

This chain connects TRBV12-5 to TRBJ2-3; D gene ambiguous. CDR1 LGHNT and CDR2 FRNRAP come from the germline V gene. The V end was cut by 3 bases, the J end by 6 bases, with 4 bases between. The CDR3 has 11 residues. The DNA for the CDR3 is TGTGCTAGTGGTTTTCTCGATACGCAGTATTTT. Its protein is CASGFLDTQYF. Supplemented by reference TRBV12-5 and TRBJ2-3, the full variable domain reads DARVTQTPRHKVTEMGQEVTMRCQPILGHNTVFWYRQTMMQGLELLAYFRNRAPLDDSGMPKDRFSAEMPDATLATLKIQPSEPRDSAVYFCASGFLDTQYFGPGTRLTVL.

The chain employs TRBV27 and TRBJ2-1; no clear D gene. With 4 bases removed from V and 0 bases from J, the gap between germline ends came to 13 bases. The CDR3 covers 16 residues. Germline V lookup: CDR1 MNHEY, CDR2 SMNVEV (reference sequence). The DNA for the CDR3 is TGTGCCAGCAGTTCGCCCACCCGGAGCTCCTACAATGAGCAGTTCTTC. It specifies CASSSPTRSSYNEQFF.

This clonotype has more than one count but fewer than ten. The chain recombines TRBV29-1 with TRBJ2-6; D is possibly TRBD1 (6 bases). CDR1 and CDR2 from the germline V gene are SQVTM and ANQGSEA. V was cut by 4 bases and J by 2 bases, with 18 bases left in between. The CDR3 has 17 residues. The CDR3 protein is CSVGAPNTGPGANVLTF. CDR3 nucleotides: TGCAGCGTTGGGGCCCCAAATACAGGGCCTGGGGCCAACGTCCTGACTTTC.

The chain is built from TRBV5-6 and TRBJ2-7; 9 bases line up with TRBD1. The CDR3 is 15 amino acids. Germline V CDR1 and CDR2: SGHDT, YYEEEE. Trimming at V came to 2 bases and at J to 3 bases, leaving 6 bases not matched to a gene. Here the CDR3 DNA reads TGTGCCAGCAGCTTACCCGGGGGACAGGGCTACGAGCAGTACTTC. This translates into CASSLPGGQGYEQYF.